Ten or more counts support the clone carrying this TCR beta chain. The antigen is unknown. The length of the CDR3 is 15 residues. J lost 1 base, V lost 4 bases, and 5 bases had no gene match. CDR1 and CDR2 (germline): SGHTA, FQGTGA. The data originate from a study of Graves' ophthalmopathy and Graves' hyperthyroidism. Amplification of the TCR beta CDR3 regions used RNA transcripts (as template). The first-round RT-PCR employed HTBI primers together with the Qiagen OneStep RT-PCR kit. A multiplex PCR was then performed as the second round. TCRdb re-called the multiplex PCR reads through MiXCR, storing one row per CDR3 protein. The sample shows 400,000 or so distinct CDR3 sequences, about a sixth of them seen only once. Findings of the study overall: Blood also held most thyroid clonotypes expanded above 0.001 frequency.

Stable hyperthyroidism was defined by absence of ophthalmopathy within 18 months of follow-up. The rearrangement uses TRBV7-3 and TRBJ2-5; 8 nucleotides agree with TRBD2. This TCR was sampled from an adult woman with stable Graves' hyperthyroidism. Sample: peripheral blood. The CDR3 is CASSYSGGAQETQYF. In DNA, the CDR3 is TGTGCCAGCAGCTACTCCGGGGGGGCCCAAGAGACCCAGTACTTC. Full variable domain (outside the CDR3, taken from reference TRBV7-3 and TRBJ2-5): GAGVSQTPSNKVTEKGKYVELRCDPISGHTALYWYRQSLGQGPEFLIYFQGTGAADDSGLPNDRFFAVRPEGSVSTLKIQRTERGDSAVYLCASSYSGGAQETQYFGPGTRLLVL.